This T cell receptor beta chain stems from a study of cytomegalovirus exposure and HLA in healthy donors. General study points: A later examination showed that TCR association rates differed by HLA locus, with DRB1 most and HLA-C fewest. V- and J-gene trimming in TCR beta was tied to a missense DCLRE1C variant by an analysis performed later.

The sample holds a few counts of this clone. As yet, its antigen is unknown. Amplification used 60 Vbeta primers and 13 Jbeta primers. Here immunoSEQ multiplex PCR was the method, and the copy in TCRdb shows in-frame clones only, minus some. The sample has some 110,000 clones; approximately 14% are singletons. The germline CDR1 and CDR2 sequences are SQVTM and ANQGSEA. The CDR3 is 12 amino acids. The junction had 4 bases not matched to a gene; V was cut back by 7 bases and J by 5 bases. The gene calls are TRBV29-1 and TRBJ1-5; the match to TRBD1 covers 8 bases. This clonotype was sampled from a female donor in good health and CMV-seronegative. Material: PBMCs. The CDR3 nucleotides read TGCAGCGCTGGACAGGGAGATCAGCCCCAGCATTTT. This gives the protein CSAGQGDQPQHF.